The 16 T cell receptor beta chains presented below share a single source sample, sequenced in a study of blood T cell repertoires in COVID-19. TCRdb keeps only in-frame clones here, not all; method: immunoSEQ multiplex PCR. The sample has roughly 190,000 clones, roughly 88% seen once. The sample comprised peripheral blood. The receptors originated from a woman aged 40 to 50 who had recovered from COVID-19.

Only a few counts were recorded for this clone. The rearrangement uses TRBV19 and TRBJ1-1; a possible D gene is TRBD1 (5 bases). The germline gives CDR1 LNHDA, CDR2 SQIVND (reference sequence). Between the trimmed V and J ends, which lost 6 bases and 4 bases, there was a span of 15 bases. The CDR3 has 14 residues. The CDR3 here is CASSLTDESTEAFF. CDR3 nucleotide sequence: TGTGCCAGTAGCCTGACAGACGAGAGCACTGAAGCTTTCTTT.

The CDR3 DNA is TGTGCCAGCAGTTACTCGAAACAGGGGGACTATGGCTACACCTTC. Translated: CASSYSKQGDYGYTF. The rearrangement uses TRBV6-5 and TRBJ1-2, with 8 bases aligning to TRBD1. The CDR3 is 15 residues long. V gave up 0 bases and J gave up 3 bases; unmatched junction bases: 3. CDR1 and CDR2 from the germline V gene are MNHEY and SVGAGI.

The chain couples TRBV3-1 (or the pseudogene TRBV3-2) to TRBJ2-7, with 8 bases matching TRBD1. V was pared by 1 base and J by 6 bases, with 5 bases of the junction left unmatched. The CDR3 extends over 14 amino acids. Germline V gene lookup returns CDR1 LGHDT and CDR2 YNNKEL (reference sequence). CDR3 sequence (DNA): TGTGCCAGCAGCCAAGGGGACAGGCCTCCCGAGCAGTACTTC. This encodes CASSQGDRPPEQYF.

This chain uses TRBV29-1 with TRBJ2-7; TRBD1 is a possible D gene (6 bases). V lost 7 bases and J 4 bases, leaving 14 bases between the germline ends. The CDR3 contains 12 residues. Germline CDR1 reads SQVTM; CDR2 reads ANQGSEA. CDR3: CSATDSGYEQYF. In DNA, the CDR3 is TGCAGCGCTACGGACAGCGGATACGAGCAGTACTTC.

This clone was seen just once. The CDR3 protein is CASSSSSSGNTIYF. In DNA form, the CDR3 reads TGTGCCAGCAGCTCCTCGTCTTCCGGAAACACCATATATTTT. The rearrangement links TRBV7-2 to TRBJ1-3; D is unresolved. The CDR3 is 14 amino acids. V lost 4 bases and J lost 4, with 11 bases in between. Germline V gene sequence: CDR1 SGHTA, CDR2 FQGNSA. The full variable domain, its missing parts supplied by reference TRBV7-2 and TRBJ1-3, is GAGVSQSPSNKVTEKGKDVELRCDPISGHTALYWYRQSLGQGLEFLIYFQGNSAPDKSGLPSDRFSAERTGGSVSTLTIQRTQQEDSAVYLCASSSSSSGNTIYFGEGSWLTVV.

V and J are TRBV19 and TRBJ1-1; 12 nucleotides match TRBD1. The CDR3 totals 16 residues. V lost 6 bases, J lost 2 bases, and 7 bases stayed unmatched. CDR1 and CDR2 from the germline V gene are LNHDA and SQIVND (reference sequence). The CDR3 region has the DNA TGTGCCAGTAGGGCCGGGACAGGGGGCCCCAACACTGAAGCTTTCTTT. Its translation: CASRAGTGGPNTEAFF.

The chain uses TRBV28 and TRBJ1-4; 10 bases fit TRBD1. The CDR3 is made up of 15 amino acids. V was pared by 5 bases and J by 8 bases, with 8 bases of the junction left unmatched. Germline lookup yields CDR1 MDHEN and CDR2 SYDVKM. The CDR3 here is CASSLRQGAGEKLFF. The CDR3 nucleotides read TGTGCCAGCAGTCTTCGACAGGGGGCCGGGGAAAAACTGTTTTTT.

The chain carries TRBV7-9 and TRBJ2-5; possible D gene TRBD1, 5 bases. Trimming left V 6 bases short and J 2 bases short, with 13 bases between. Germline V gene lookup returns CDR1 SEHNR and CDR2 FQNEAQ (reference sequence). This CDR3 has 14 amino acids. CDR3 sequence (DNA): TGTGCCAGCAGTCTATCGGCAGGGCAAGAGACCCAGTACTTC. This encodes CASSLSAGQETQYF.

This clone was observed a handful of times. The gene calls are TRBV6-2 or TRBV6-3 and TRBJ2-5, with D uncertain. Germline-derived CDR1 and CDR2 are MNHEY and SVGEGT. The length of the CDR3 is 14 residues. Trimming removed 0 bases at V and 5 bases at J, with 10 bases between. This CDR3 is CASSYSEVSETQYF. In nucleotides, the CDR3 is TGTGCCAGCAGTTACTCCGAAGTCAGTGAGACCCAGTACTTC.

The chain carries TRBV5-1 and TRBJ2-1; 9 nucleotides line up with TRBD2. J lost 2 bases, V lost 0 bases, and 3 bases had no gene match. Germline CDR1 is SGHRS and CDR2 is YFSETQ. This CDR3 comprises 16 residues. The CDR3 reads CASSLGLAEPYNEQFF. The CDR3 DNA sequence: TGCGCCAGCAGCTTGGGACTAGCGGAACCCTACAATGAGCAGTTCTTC.

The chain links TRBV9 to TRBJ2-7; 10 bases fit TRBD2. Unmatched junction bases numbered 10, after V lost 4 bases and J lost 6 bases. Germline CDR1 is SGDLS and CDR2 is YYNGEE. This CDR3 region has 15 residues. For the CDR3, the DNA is TGTGCCAGCAGCCCCCGTGGACTAGCGGCCTCCGAGCAGTACTTC. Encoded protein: CASSPRGLAASEQYF. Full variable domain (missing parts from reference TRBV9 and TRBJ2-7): DSGVTQTPKHLITATGQRVTLRCSPRSGDLSVYWYQQSLDQGLQFLIQYYNGEERAKGNILERFSAQQFPDLHSELNLSSLELGDSALYFCASSPRGLAASEQYFGPGTRLTVT.

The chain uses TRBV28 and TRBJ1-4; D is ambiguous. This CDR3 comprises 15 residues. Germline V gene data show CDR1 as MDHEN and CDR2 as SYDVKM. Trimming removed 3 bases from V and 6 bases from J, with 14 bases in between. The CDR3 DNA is TGTGCCAGCAGTTTTGGGCCAGTCGGTCATGAAAAACTGTTTTTT. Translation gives CASSFGPVGHEKLFF. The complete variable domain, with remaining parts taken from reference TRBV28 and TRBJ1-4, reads DVKVTQSSRYLVKRTGEKVFLECVQDMDHENMFWYRQDPGLGLRLIYFSYDVKMKEKGDIPEGYSVSREKKERFSLILESASTNQTSMYLCASSFGPVGHEKLFFGSGTQLSVL.

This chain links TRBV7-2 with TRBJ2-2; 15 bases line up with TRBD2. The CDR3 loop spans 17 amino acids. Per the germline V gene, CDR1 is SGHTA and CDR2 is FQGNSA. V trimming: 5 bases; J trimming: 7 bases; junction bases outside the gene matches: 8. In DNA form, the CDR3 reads TGTGCCAGCAGCCGGACTAGCGGGAGGGCCCGTGTCGGGGAGCTGTTTTTT. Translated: CASSRTSGRARVGELFF.

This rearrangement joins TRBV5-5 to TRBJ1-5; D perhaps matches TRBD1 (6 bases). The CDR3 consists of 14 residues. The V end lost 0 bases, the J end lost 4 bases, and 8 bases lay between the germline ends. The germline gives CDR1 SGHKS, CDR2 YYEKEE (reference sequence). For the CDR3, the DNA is TGTGCCAGCAGCTTGGGACAGGAAAATCAGCCCCAGCATTTT. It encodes CASSLGQENQPQHF.

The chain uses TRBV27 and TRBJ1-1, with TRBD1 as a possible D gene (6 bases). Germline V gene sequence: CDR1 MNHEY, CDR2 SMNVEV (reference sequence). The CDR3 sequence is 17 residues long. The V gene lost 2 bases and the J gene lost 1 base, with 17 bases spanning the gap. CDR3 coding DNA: TGTGCCAGCAGTTTAACTACAGGGAATTGGGAGAACACTGAAGCTTTCTTT. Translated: CASSLTTGNWENTEAFF.

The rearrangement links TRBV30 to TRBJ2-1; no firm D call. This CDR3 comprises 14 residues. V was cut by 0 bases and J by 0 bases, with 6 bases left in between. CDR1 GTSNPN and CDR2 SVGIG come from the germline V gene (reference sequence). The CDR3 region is CAWSVVSSYNEQFF. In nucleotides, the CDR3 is TGTGCCTGGAGTGTCGTTAGCTCCTACAATGAGCAGTTCTTC.